The sequence of this T cell receptor (beta chain) was determined in a study of post-analysis software for immune sequencing data. Study-wide results and caveats: Relative to controls, patients had about 5 TRBV segments at higher frequency, with TRBV5-6, TRBV5-1 and TRBV20-1 among these.

Incorporated into the TCR beta cDNA libraries were unique molecular identifiers, which served to reduce PCR and sequencing biases. The yield from about 1 to 10 million T cells was roughly 0.5 million cDNA molecules in total. One entry per CDR3 protein results from TCRdb running MiXCR on the PCR reads. The table has roughly 600,000 distinct CDR3 sequences, 44% seen once. The CDR3 spans 15 residues. Looked up from germline, CDR1 is SEHNR and CDR2 is FQNEAQ (reference sequence). Concerning this clonotype itself: Its antigen remains unknown.

Sequenced input: blood. This sequence was found in a girl under 18 with multiple sclerosis. This chain links TRBV7-9 with TRBJ2-7; maybe TRBD2 (5 bases). TRBJ2-5 explains the end of the DNA better; the J call may be wrong. CDR3 in amino acids: CASSSRRPSSETQYF. In DNA, the CDR3 is TGTGCCAGCAGCTCTCGACGGCCTAGCTCAGAGACCCAGTACTTC.